These 4 T cell receptor beta chains came from one sample sequenced in a study of cytomegalovirus exposure and HLA in healthy donors. The primer mix had 60 Vbeta and 13 Jbeta primers. Data came from immunoSEQ multiplex PCR; TCRdb stores just in-frame clones and leaves some out. Of 210,000 or so clones in the sample, about 83% were seen once. The specimen was PBMCs. These receptors came from a man aged 35-49 years in good health and CMV-seronegative.

The gene calls are TRBV7-9 and TRBJ2-5, with TRBD1 matching over 9 bases. Germline lookup yields CDR1 SEHNR and CDR2 FQNEAQ (reference sequence). The J segment lost 2 bases and the V segment lost 3 bases, leaving 10 bases of the junction unmatched. The CDR3 is made up of 17 amino acids. The CDR3 spells CASSFPVAQGAQETQYF. The CDR3 bases are TGTGCCAGCAGCTTTCCCGTTGCACAGGGGGCTCAAGAGACCCAGTACTTC.

The chain employs TRBV2 and TRBJ1-1, with TRBD1 identical over 8 bases. The V gene end was trimmed by 6 bases and the J gene end by 6 bases; junction bases not matched to a gene: 6. Per germline, CDR1 SNHLY and CDR2 FYNNEI. The CDR3 is made up of 13 amino acids. The CDR3 DNA is TGTGCCAGCAGCAACACAGGGGGGGCTGAAGCTTTCTTT. It codes for CASSNTGGAEAFF.

V is TRBV27 and J is TRBJ1-2; a possible D gene is TRBD1 (5 bases). In germline, CDR1 is MNHEY, CDR2 SMNVEV (reference sequence). The CDR3 runs to 11 residues. The V and J ends lost 8 bases and 6 bases respectively, with 10 bases between them. In nucleotides, the CDR3 is TGTGCCAGCGGATACAGGAATGGCTACACCTTC. It is translated as CASGYRNGYTF.

The V and J genes are TRBV5-4 and TRBJ2-1; the match to TRBD2 covers 9 bases. Germline V gives CDR1 SGHNT, CDR2 YYREEE (reference sequence). This CDR3 comprises 15 residues. The J segment lost 6 bases and the V segment lost 4 bases, leaving 8 bases of the junction unmatched. CDR3 region: CASSRESGGSNEQFF. The CDR3 DNA follows: TGTGCCAGCAGCAGGGAGAGCGGGGGGTCCAATGAGCAGTTCTTC.